Below are 25 T cell receptor beta chains sequenced from a single sample in a study of OX40 agonist ivuxolimab in advanced cancers. Sequencing was performed with immunoSEQ multiplex PCR; in TCRdb, only in-frame clones are kept and a portion is missing. The table includes 70,000 to 75,000 clones, 80% to 90% detected once. The sequenced sample was CD4+ or CD8+ T cells sorted from blood, obtained in a trial of the OX40 agonist ivuxolimab. The receptor set was obtained from an adult with an advanced solid tumor such as melanoma, head and neck, liver or kidney cancer.

This chain links TRBV7-9 with TRBJ2-7; 14 bases match TRBD2. CDR1 is SEHNR and CDR2 is FQNEAQ in the germline V gene (reference sequence). This CDR3 region has 15 residues. The V segment lost 6 bases and the J segment 6 bases; nucleotides outside the gene matches: 7. CDR3 in DNA: TGTGCCAGCAGTCCCGTTGGACTAGCGGGAGGCGAGCAGTACTTC. Its protein product is CASSPVGLAGGEQYF.

The chain has TRBV5-1 and TRBJ2-7, with 11 nucleotides matching TRBD2. In germline, CDR1 is SGHRS, CDR2 YFSETQ. This CDR3 is built from 16 residues. With V trimmed by 0 bases and J by 6 bases, 8 bases remained unmatched. CDR3 coding DNA: TGCGCCAGCAGCTTGGGTGCAGCACTAGCGGGAGCCGAGCAGTACTTC. Translating gives CASSLGAALAGAEQYF.

This chain links TRBV6-7 with TRBJ1-5, with D unresolved. TRBV6-7 carries the ORF label, with uncertain function. This CDR3 region has 17 residues. The V end was cut by 4 bases, the J end by 4 bases, with 20 bases between. The CDR3 DNA sequence: TGTGCCAGCAGTTCCCCGCCGTGGGGAACGGGGAATCAGCCCCAGCATTTT. Protein: CASSSPPWGTGNQPQHF.

V and J are TRBV11-1 and TRBJ1-1, with D unclear. V lost 2 bases and J lost 4, with 14 bases in between. This CDR3 spans 15 amino acids. From germline, CDR1 is SGHAT and CDR2 FQDESV (reference sequence). DNA of the CDR3: TGTGCCAGCAGCTTAAGGGCCAGGCCTACCACTGAAGCTTTCTTT. Translation: CASSLRARPTTEAFF.

The CDR3, as DNA: TGTGCCAGTAGCAGAGGGACAGTCTACGAGCAGTACTTC. Amino acids: CASSRGTVYEQYF. V gene TRBV19 combines with J gene TRBJ2-7, with 7 bases matching TRBD1. The CDR3 contains 13 residues. Per germline, CDR1 LNHDA and CDR2 SQIVND (reference sequence). Trimming cost V 6 bases and J 3 bases; bases outside gene matches: 5.

This clone was found once. The genes are TRBV30 and TRBJ1-3; D ambiguous. CDR3 length: 14 residues. V was shortened by 1 base and J by 9 bases, with 16 bases between the two germline ends. Germline lookup yields CDR1 GTSNPN and CDR2 SVGIG (reference sequence). The CDR3 sequence: CAWSAQPSGVTIYF. The CDR3 DNA is TGTGCCTGGAGTGCACAACCCTCCGGGGTCACCATATATTTT.

The CDR3 spells CASSSREGAREQYF. DNA of the CDR3: TGTGCCAGCAGTAGCAGGGAGGGGGCGCGAGAACAGTACTTC. V and J are TRBV25-1 and TRBJ2-7, with D perhaps TRBD1 or TRBD2 (7 bases each). Per the germline V gene, CDR1 is MGHDK and CDR2 is SYGVNS. The CDR3 spans 14 residues. V was cut by 5 bases and J by 10 bases, with 21 bases left in between.

The chain carries TRBV11-2 and TRBJ1-3; no definite D call. From germline, CDR1 is SGHAT and CDR2 FQNNGV. The CDR3 loop spans 14 amino acids. Trimming removed 5 bases at V and 3 bases at J, with 11 bases between. The CDR3 spells CASSPPAVGNTIYF. In DNA, the CDR3 is TGTGCCAGCAGCCCGCCGGCCGTTGGAAACACCATATATTTT. The full variable domain, in which reference TRBV11-2 and TRBJ1-3 provide the parts outside the CDR3, is EAGVAQSPRYKIIEKRQSVAFWCNPISGHATLYWYQQILGQGPKLLIQFQNNGVVDDSQLPKDRFSAERLKGVDSTLKIQPAKLEDSAVYLCASSPPAVGNTIYFGEGSWLTVV.

This chain links TRBV11-2 with TRBJ2-2, with 8 bases that match TRBD1. Germline CDR1 reads SGHAT; CDR2 reads FQNNGV. CDR3 length equals 16 residues. The ends lost 1 base at V and 3 bases at J; junction bases unmatched: 4. The CDR3 reads CASSLAGQVDTGELFF. The CDR3 DNA follows: TGTGCCAGCAGCTTAGCGGGACAGGTGGACACCGGGGAGCTGTTTTTT.

The chain uses TRBV2 and TRBJ1-4; weak D call: TRBD1 (6 bases). V lost 6 bases and J 7 bases, leaving 12 bases between the germline ends. The germline V gene encodes CDR1 SNHLY and CDR2 FYNNEI. CDR3 size: 13 residues. In DNA form, the CDR3 reads TGTGCCAGCAGAACAGGGTTGGCTGAAAAACTGTTTTTT. Its translation is CASRTGLAEKLFF.

The chain has TRBV5-1 and TRBJ2-5; weak D call: TRBD1 (5 bases). Trimming removed 0 bases from V and 5 bases from J, with 11 bases in between. The CDR3 extends over 14 amino acids. Germline CDR1 is SGHRS and CDR2 is YFSETQ. CDR3 nucleotides: TGCGCCAGCAGCTTGGGTCAGGCAGGGGAGACCCAGTACTTC. Its protein product is CASSLGQAGETQYF.

V is TRBV9 and J is TRBJ2-5, with D perhaps TRBD2 (5 bases). The germline V gene has CDR1 SGDLS and CDR2 YYNGEE. The CDR3 is made up of 13 amino acids. V shed 4 bases and J shed 5 bases, with 12 bases lying between them. DNA for the CDR3: TGTGCCAGCAGCTCGGACTTTGGGGAGACCCAGTACTTC. This codes for CASSSDFGETQYF.

This clone was counted a single time. The chain links TRBV5-1 to TRBJ2-5; D ambiguous. CDR1 is SGHRS, CDR2 YFSETQ, per germline. This CDR3 region has 14 residues. The ends were cut back, 0 bases at V and 5 bases at J, with 11 bases in the middle. The CDR3 DNA is TGCGCCAGCAGCTTGGGGCTGTCGGGTGAGACCCAGTACTTC. Its protein is CASSLGLSGETQYF.

The chain couples TRBV7-9 to TRBJ1-2, with 8 positions matching TRBD1. Germline loops: CDR1 SEHNR, CDR2 FQNEAQ (reference sequence). The V segment lost 2 bases and the J segment 4 bases; nucleotides outside the gene matches: 3. The length of the CDR3 is 14 residues. Here the CDR3 reads CASSLQGAGYGYTF. CDR3 DNA: TGTGCCAGCAGCTTACAGGGGGCTGGCTATGGCTACACCTTC.

J is TRBJ1-3 and V is TRBV7-3; possibly TRBD1 for D (5 bases). V shed 5 bases and J shed 4 bases, with 9 bases lying between them. Germline CDR1 SGHTA, CDR2 FQGTGA. CDR3 length: 13 amino acids. This chain's CDR3 is CASSPGHGNTIYF. DNA for the CDR3: TGTGCCAGCAGCCCCGGACACGGAAACACCATATATTTT.

The chain joins TRBV5-1 to TRBJ2-5; TRBD1 might be the D (6 bases). This CDR3 spans 15 amino acids. V was shortened by 3 bases and J by 0 bases, with 12 bases between the two germline ends. Germline lookup yields CDR1 SGHRS and CDR2 YFSETQ. The CDR3, as DNA: TGCGCCAGCAGCTGGGATGGGGGCAACCAAGAGACCCAGTACTTC. This encodes CASSWDGGNQETQYF.

The V call is TRBV7-9, the J call TRBJ1-1; 12 nucleotides agree with TRBD1. The V gene's germline CDR1 is SEHNR and CDR2 FQNEAQ (reference sequence). CDR3 length: 17 amino acids. V trimming: 5 bases; J trimming: 3 bases; junction bases outside the gene matches: 10. The CDR3 region is CASSPRRDRGPDTEAFF. For the CDR3, the DNA is TGTGCCAGCAGCCCGCGAAGGGACAGGGGGCCGGACACTGAAGCTTTCTTT.

V gene TRBV5-1 combines with J gene TRBJ1-1, with D possibly matching TRBD1 (5 bases). V shed 5 bases and J shed 2 bases, with 13 bases lying between them. CDR1 and CDR2 from the germline V gene are SGHRS and YFSETQ. This CDR3 has 14 amino acids. CDR3 nucleotides: TGCGCCAGCAGATCCCGGGACTTTAACACTGAAGCTTTCTTT. It codes for CASRSRDFNTEAFF.

This chain joins TRBV20-1 and TRBJ2-7; the D is unclear. Germline-derived CDR1 and CDR2 are DFQATT and SNEGSKA (reference sequence). Deletions cut 6 bases from V and 6 bases from J, with 9 bases between. CDR3 length: 10 amino acids. As DNA, the CDR3 is TGCAGTGCCCCGAACCCCGAGCAGTACTTC. Residues: CSAPNPEQYF.

The chain couples TRBV5-1 to TRBJ2-7, with D tentatively TRBD1 (6 bases). This CDR3 has 15 amino acids. Looked up from germline, CDR1 is SGHRS and CDR2 is YFSETQ. V lost 2 bases and J 0 bases, leaving 12 bases between the germline ends. In nucleotides, the CDR3 is TGCGCCAGCAGCTTAGACGACAGGTTCTCCTACGAGCAGTACTTC. It codes for CASSLDDRFSYEQYF.

This chain uses TRBV10-3 with TRBJ2-2, with D perhaps given as TRBD1 or TRBD2 (5 bases each). The ends were cut back, 5 bases at V and 6 bases at J, with 13 bases in the middle. CDR1 and CDR2 (germline): ENHRY, SYGVKD. The CDR3 totals 14 residues. Here the CDR3 reads CAISPGTTAGELFF. The CDR3 DNA is TGTGCCATCAGTCCCGGGACCACCGCCGGGGAGCTGTTTTTT.

This clone was seen just once. The chain is built from TRBV5-1 and TRBJ1-3; a possible D gene is TRBD1 (6 bases). Germline-derived CDR1 and CDR2 are SGHRS and YFSETQ. The V end was cut by 4 bases, the J end by 2 bases, with 19 bases between. The CDR3 sequence is 17 residues long. The CDR3, as DNA: TGCGCCAGCAGCACTTTTGACCAGGGGAAAGCTGGAAACACCATATATTTT. Protein sequence: CASSTFDQGKAGNTIYF.

V and J are TRBV6-1 and TRBJ1-2; 7 bases line up with TRBD1. Germline CDR1 MNHNS, CDR2 SASEGT. The CDR3 contains 13 residues. The ends lost 6 bases at V and 2 bases at J; junction bases unmatched: 3. CDR3 nucleotide sequence: TGTGCCAGCAGGGCGACAGGGAACTATGGCTACACCTTC. Residues: CASRATGNYGYTF.

The V gene is TRBV6-5, the J gene TRBJ2-7; a possible D gene is TRBD1 (5 bases). The V gene's germline CDR1 is MNHEY and CDR2 SVGAGI. This CDR3 is built from 14 residues. The germline V and J ends were trimmed by 7 bases and 0 bases, with 13 bases remaining between them. This chain's CDR3 is CASKLDILSYEQYF. CDR3 DNA sequence: TGTGCCAGCAAATTGGACATTCTCTCCTACGAGCAGTACTTC.

The rearrangement links TRBV10-3 to TRBJ1-2; no clear D. CDR1 and CDR2 from the germline V gene are ENHRY and SYGVKD. This CDR3 has 14 residues. The V end was cut by 3 bases, the J end by 6 bases, with 14 bases between. The CDR3 DNA follows: TGTGCCATCAGTGATGGAAAGGATCTTAATGGCTACACCTTC. Amino acid sequence: CAISDGKDLNGYTF.